This T cell receptor beta chain was recovered during a study of cytomegalovirus exposure and HLA in healthy donors. The study ran its PCR with 60 Vbeta and 13 Jbeta primers. Produced via immunoSEQ multiplex PCR; TCRdb's table is partial and in-frame only. Its clone listing holds 150,000 to 200,000 clones. Everyone who donated was a healthy bone marrow donor. Overall study results and limits: In an earlier analysis, most TCR beta V segments were productive about 87% or about 30% of the time.

On this clone itself: Antigen unknown.

Germline lookup yields CDR1 SGDLS and CDR2 YYNGEE. Trimming shortened V by 3 bases and J by 2 bases, and 13 bases separated the two germline ends. This CDR3 comprises 15 residues. Sequenced sample: PBMCs. This sequence originates from a man in his thirties or forties in good health and CMV-seronegative. This chain links TRBV9 with TRBJ2-3; no clear D gene. The CDR3 region is CASSGGITFTDTQYF. As DNA, the CDR3 is TGTGCCAGCAGCGGCGGAATCACTTTCACAGATACGCAGTATTTT.